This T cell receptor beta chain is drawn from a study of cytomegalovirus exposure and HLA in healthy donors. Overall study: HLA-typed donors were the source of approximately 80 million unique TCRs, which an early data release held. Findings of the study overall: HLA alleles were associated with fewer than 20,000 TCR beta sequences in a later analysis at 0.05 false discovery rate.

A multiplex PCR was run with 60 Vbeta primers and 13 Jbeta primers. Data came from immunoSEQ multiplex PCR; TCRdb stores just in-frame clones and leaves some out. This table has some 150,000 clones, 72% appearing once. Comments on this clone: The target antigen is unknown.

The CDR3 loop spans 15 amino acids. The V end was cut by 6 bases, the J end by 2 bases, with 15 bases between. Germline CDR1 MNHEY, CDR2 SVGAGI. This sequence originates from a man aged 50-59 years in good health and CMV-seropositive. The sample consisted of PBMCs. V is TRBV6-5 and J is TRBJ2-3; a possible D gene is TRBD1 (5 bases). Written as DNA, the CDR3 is TGTGCCAGCAGCGACACAGGTGTCGACACAGATACGCAGTATTTT. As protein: CASSDTGVDTDTQYF.